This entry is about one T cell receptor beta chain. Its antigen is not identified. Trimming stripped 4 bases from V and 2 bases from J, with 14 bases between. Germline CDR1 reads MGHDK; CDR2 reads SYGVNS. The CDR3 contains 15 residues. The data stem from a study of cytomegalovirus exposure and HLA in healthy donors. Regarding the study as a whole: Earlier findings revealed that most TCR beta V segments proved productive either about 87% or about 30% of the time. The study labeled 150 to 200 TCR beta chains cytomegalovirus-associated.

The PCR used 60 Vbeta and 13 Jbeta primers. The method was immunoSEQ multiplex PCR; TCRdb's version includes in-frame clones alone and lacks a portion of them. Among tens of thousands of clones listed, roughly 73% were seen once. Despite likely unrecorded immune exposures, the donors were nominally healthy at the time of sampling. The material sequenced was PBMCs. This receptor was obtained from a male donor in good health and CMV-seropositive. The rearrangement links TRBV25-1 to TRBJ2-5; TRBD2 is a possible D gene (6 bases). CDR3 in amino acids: CASSASGGLQETQYF. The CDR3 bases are TGTGCCAGCAGTGCCTCCGGGGGACTTCAAGAGACCCAGTACTTC.